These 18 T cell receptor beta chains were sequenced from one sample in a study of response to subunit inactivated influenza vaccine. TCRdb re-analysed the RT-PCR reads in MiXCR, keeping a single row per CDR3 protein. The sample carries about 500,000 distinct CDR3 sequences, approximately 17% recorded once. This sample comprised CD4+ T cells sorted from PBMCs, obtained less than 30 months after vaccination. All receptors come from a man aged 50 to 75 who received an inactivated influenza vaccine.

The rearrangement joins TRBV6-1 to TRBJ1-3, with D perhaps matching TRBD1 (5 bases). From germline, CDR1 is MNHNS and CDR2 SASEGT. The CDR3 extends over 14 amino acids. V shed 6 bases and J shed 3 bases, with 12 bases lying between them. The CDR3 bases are TGTGCCAGCAGCGCATCGACAGTTGGAAACACCATATATTTT. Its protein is CASSASTVGNTIYF.

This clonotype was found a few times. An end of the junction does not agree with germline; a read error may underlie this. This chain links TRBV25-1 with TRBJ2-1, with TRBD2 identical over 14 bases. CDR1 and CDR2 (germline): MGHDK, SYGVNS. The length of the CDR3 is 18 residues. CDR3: CASCDRTSGRRDYNEQFF. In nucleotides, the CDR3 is TGTGCCAGCTGTGACAGGACTAGCGGGAGGCGGGATTACAATGAGCAGTTCTTC.

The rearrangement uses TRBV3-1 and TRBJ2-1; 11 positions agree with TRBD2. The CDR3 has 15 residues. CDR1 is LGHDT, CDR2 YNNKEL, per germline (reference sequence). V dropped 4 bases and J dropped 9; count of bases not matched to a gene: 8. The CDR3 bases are TGTGCCAGCAGCCGTGGTAGCGGGAGGGGGAGTGAGCAGTTCTTC. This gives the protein CASSRGSGRGSEQFF.

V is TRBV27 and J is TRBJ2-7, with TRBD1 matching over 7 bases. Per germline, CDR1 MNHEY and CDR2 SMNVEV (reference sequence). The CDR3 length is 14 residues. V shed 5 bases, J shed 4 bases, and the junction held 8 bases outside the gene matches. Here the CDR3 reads CASSPLRDSYEQYF. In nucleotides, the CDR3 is TGTGCCAGCAGTCCTCTCCGGGACAGTTACGAGCAGTACTTC.

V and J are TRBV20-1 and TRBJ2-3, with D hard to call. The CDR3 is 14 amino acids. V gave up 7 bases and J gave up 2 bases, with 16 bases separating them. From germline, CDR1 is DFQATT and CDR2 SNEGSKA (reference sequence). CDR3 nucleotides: TGCAGTGTCCCGAGCCGCGGCGACACAGATACGCAGTATTTT. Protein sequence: CSVPSRGDTDTQYF.

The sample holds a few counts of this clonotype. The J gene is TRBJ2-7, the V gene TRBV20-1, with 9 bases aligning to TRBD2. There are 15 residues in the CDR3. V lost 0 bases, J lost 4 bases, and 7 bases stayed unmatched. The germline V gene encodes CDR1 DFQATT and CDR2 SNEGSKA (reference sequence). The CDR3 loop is CSARDPETSGYEQYF. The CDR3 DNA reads TGCAGTGCTAGAGATCCGGAGACTAGCGGATACGAGCAGTACTTC.

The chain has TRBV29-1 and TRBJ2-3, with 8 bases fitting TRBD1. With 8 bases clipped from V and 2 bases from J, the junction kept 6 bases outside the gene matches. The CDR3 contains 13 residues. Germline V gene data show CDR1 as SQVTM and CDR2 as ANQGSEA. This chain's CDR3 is CSMGQDNTDTQYF. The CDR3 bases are TGCAGCATGGGACAGGATAACACAGATACGCAGTATTTT.

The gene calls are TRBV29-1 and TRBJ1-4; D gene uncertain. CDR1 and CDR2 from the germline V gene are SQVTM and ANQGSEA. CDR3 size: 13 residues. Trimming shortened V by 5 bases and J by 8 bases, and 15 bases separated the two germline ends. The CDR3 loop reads CSVWTASEEKLFF. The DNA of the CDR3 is TGCAGCGTTTGGACTGCCTCCGAGGAAAAACTGTTTTTT.

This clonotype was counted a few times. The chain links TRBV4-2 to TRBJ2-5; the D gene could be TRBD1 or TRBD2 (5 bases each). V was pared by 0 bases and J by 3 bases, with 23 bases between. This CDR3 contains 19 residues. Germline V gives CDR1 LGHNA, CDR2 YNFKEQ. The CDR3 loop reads CASSQDRITTGTPEETQYF. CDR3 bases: TGTGCCAGCAGCCAAGATAGAATAACAACTGGGACCCCCGAAGAGACCCAGTACTTC.

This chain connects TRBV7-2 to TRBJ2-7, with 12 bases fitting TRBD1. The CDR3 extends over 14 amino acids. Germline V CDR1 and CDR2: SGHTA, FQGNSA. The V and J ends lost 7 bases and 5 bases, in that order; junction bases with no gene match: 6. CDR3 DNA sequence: TGTGCCAGCAACTCCGGGACAGGGGGCGACGAGCAGTACTTC. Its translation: CASNSGTGGDEQYF.

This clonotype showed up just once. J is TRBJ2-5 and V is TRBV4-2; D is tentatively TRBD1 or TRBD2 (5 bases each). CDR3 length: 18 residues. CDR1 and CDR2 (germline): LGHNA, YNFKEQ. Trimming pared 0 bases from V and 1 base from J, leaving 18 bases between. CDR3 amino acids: CASSQDLALTGIQETQYF. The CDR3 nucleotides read TGTGCCAGCAGCCAAGATCTAGCTCTAACAGGCATCCAAGAGACCCAGTACTTC.

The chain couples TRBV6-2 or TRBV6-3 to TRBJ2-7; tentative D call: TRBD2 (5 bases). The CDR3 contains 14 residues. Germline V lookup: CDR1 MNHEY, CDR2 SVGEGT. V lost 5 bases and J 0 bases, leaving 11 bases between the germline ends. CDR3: CASSPNRDSYEQYF. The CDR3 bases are TGTGCCAGCAGTCCTAATCGGGACTCCTACGAGCAGTACTTC.

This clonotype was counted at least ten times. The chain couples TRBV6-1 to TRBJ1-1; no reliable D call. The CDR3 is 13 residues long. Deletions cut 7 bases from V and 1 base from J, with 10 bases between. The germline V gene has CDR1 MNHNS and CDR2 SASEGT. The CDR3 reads CASMIQRNTEAFF. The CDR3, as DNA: TGTGCCAGCATGATACAGAGGAACACTGAAGCTTTCTTT.

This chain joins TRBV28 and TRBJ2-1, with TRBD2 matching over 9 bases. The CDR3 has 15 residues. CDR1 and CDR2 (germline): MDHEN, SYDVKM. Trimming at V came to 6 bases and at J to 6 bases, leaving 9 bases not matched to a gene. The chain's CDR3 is CASSKAGGPTNEQFF. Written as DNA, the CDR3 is TGTGCCAGCAGCAAAGCGGGGGGACCCACCAATGAGCAGTTCTTC.

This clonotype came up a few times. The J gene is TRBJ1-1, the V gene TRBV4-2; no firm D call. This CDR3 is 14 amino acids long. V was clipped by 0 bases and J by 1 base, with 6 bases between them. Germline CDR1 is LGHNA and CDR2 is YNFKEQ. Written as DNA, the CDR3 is TGTGCCAGCAGCCAAGATCCAGAGAACACTGAAGCTTTCTTT. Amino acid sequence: CASSQDPENTEAFF.

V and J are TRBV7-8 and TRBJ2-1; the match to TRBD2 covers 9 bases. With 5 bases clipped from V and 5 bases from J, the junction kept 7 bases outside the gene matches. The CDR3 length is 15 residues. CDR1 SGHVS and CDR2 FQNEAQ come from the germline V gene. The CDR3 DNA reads TGTGCCAGCAGCCCAACCAGCGGGAGGCACAATGAGCAGTTCTTC. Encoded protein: CASSPTSGRHNEQFF.

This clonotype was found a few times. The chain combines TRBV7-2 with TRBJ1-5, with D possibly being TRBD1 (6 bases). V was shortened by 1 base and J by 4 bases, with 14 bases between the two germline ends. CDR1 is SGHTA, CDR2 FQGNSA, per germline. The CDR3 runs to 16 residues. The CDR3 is CASSLEGGGHNQPQHF. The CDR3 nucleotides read TGTGCCAGCAGCTTAGAGGGGGGGGGACATAATCAGCCCCAGCATTTT.

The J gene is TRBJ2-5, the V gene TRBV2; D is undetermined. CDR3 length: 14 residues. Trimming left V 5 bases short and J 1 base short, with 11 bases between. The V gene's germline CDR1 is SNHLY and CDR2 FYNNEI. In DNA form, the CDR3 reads TGTGCCAGCAGTCCCTTGACCGCCCAAGAGACCCAGTACTTC. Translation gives CASSPLTAQETQYF.